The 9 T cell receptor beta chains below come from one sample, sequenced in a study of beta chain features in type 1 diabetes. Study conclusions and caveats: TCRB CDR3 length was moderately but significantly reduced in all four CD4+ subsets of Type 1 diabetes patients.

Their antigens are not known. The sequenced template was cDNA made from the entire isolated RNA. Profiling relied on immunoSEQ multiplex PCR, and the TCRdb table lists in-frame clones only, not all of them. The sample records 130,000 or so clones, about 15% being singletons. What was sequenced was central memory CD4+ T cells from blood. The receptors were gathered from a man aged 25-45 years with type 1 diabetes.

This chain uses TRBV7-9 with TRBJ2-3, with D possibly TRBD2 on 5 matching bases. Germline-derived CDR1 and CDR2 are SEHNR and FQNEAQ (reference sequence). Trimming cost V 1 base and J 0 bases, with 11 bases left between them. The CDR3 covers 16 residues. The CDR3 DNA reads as TGTGCCAGCAGCTTAGATCGCGGGCGAAGCACAGATACGCAGTATTTT. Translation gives CASSLDRGRSTDTQYF.

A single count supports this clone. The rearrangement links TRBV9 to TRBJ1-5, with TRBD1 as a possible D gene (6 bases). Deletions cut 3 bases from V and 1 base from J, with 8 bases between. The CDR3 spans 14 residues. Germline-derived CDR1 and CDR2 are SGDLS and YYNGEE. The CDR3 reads CASSAGQSNQPQHF. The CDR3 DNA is TGTGCCAGCAGCGCTGGACAGAGCAATCAGCCCCAGCATTTT.

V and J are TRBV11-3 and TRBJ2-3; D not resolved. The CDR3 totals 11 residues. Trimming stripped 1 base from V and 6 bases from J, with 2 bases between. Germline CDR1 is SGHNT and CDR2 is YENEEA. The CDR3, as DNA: TGTGCCAGCAGCTTAGTGGATACGCAGTATTTT. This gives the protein CASSLVDTQYF.

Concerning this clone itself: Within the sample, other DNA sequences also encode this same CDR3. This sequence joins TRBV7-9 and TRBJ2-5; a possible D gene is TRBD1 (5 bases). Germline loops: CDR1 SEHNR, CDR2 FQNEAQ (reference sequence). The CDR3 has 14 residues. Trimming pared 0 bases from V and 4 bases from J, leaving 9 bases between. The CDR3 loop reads CASSLAQGRETQYF. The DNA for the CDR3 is TGTGCCAGCAGCTTAGCGCAGGGCCGAGAGACCCAGTACTTC.

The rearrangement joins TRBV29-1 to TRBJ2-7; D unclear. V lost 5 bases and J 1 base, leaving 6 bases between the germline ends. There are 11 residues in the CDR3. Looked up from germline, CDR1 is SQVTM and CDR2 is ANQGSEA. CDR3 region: CSVLKSYEQYF. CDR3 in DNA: TGCAGCGTTCTGAAATCCTACGAGCAGTACTTC.

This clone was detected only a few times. In DNA, the CDR3 is TGTGCCAGCAGCGTAGGTCCTGAATATTCACCCCTCCACTTT. Translated, it gives CASSVGPEYSPLHF. The chain couples TRBV9 to TRBJ1-6; D call uncertain. CDR1 is SGDLS and CDR2 is YYNGEE in the germline V gene. This CDR3 comprises 14 residues. V lost 0 bases and J lost 8, with 9 bases in between.

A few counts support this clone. The CDR3 DNA sequence: TGTGCCAGCAGCTTAACGGCGGGGGGCTCCTACAATGAGCAGTTCTTC. It is translated as CASSLTAGGSYNEQFF. The rearrangement uses TRBV7-2 and TRBJ2-1; the match to TRBD2 covers 8 bases. This CDR3 spans 16 amino acids. V shed 2 bases and J 0 bases; nucleotides not matched to a gene: 3. CDR1 is SGHTA, CDR2 FQGNSA, per germline.

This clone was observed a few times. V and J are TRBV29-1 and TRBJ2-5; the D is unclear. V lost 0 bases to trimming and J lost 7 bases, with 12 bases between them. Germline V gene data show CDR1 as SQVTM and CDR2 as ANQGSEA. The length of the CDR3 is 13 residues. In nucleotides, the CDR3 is TGCAGCGTTGAAGAAGCACAGCATGGGACCCAGTACTTC. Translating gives CSVEEAQHGTQYF.

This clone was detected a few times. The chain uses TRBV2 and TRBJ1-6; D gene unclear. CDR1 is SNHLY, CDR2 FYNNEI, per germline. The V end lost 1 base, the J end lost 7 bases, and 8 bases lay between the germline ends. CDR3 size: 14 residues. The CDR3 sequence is CASSEGRGNSPLHF. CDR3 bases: TGTGCCAGCAGTGAAGGCCGGGGAAATTCACCCCTCCACTTT.